Below, 19 T cell receptor beta chains from the same sample are listed, as sequenced in a study of CD8 T cells in ankylosing spondylitis (dated by TCRdb to the late 2010s). Receptors were amplified or captured by 5' RACE. TCRdb shows the sequencer as Illumina HiSeq 2500. TCRdb itself trimmed the public reads at Q25 with fastp, ran MiXCR and retained productive beta chains. Records with the same CDR3 protein are collapsed into one entry carrying the most frequent genes and DNA. The sample profile shows about 360,000 distinct CDR3 sequences; 14% to 15% of them were found once. The ten biggest clones cover about 1% of the sample. The sequenced sample was blood, either unsorted or a sorted T cell fraction (not recorded which). These receptors were taken from a male donor with ankylosing spondylitis or in good health (not recorded which).

This chain uses TRBV30 with TRBJ2-3; D is perhaps TRBD1 (6 bases). CDR3 length: 13 amino acids. The germline gives CDR1 GTSNPN, CDR2 SVGIG (reference sequence). The V and J ends lost 4 bases and 2 bases respectively, with 10 bases between them. CDR3: CAWTGDPTDTQYF. DNA of the CDR3: TGTGCCTGGACAGGGGACCCCACAGATACGCAGTATTTT. The entire variable domain, with the rest obtained from reference TRBV30 and TRBJ2-3, is as follows: SQTIHQWPATLVQPVGSPLSLECTVEGTSNPNLYWYRQAAGRGLQLLFYSVGIGQISSEVPQNLSASRPQDRQFILSSKKLLLSDSGFYLCAWTGDPTDTQYFGPGTRLTVL.

This clonotype occurred a few times. CDR3 DNA sequence: TGTGCCAGCAGCCTTCGGACTAGCGGTATAGAGACCCAGTACTTC. Translating gives CASSLRTSGIETQYF. The chain recombines TRBV3-1 with TRBJ2-5, with 10 bases lining up with TRBD2. V lost 4 bases to trimming and J lost 4 bases; unmatched junction nucleotides: 6. The CDR3 is 15 amino acids. The germline CDR1 and CDR2 sequences are LGHDT and YNNKEL (reference sequence).

In this sample, this clonotype turned up a few times. V usage is TRBV4-2 and J usage is TRBJ2-3; D may match TRBD1 or TRBD2 (6 bases each). This CDR3 spans 15 amino acids. V was shortened by 1 base and J by 2 bases, with 10 bases between the two germline ends. Germline loops: CDR1 LGHNA, CDR2 YNFKEQ. This CDR3 is CASSQGGGSTDTQYF. In DNA form, the CDR3 reads TGTGCCAGCAGCCAAGGAGGGGGGTCCACAGATACGCAGTATTTT.

This clonotype was counted a few times. The V and J genes are TRBV7-9 and TRBJ1-6; a possible D gene is TRBD1 (5 bases). The CDR3 sequence is 16 residues long. V was cut by 1 base and J by 8 bases, with 15 bases left in between. CDR1 is SEHNR and CDR2 is FQNEAQ in the germline V gene (reference sequence). The CDR3 DNA is TGTGCCAGCAGCTTAGGAACAGGCACCTCCTATTCACCCCTCCACTTT. Protein: CASSLGTGTSYSPLHF.

This clonotype was seen a few times. The V call is TRBV5-5, the J call TRBJ1-6; D might be TRBD1 (5 bases). Germline V gives CDR1 SGHKS, CDR2 YYEKEE (reference sequence). Trimming took 0 bases from V and 6 from J, leaving 7 bases between them. The CDR3 totals 14 residues. The DNA for the CDR3 is TGTGCCAGCAGCTTGGCAGGGCCTAATTCACCCCTCCACTTT. Protein product: CASSLAGPNSPLHF.

V usage is TRBV7-3 and J usage is TRBJ2-3; 7 nucleotides agree with TRBD1. The germline V gene encodes CDR1 SGHTA and CDR2 FQGTGA. The V gene end was trimmed by 11 bases and the J gene end by 0 bases; junction bases not matched to a gene: 17. CDR3 length equals 17 residues. DNA of the CDR3: TGTGCCTTCTGCTCTCCCCCGGGACAGTCTAGCACAGATACGCAGTATTTT. Residues: CAFCSPPGQSSTDTQYF. The full variable domain, its missing parts supplied by reference TRBV7-3 and TRBJ2-3, is GAGVSQTPSNKVTEKGKYVELRCDPISGHTALYWYRQSLGQGPEFLIYFQGTGAADDSGLPNDRFFAVRPEGSVSTLKIQRTERGDSAVYLCAFCSPPGQSSTDTQYFGPGTRLTVL.

This clonotype was counted only a few times. The chain couples TRBV16 to TRBJ1-3; TRBD1 aligns across 7 bases. The CDR3 is 16 amino acids. V was pared by 0 bases and J by 3 bases, with 5 bases of the junction left unmatched. CDR1 KGHSY and CDR2 FQNENV come from the germline V gene. CDR3 sequence: CASSQSGGQVGNTIYF. The CDR3 DNA sequence: TGTGCCAGCAGCCAATCGGGCGGACAGGTTGGAAACACCATATATTTT.

J is TRBJ1-1 and V is TRBV12-3 or TRBV12-4, with TRBD1 matching 9 bases. CDR3 length: 16 residues. After removal of 2 bases from V and 4 bases from J, the junction contained 8 bases not matched to a gene. CDR3 sequence reads: CASSLTGQGKRTEAFF. The CDR3 bases are TGTGCCAGCAGTTTAACGGGACAGGGAAAGCGCACTGAAGCTTTCTTT.

V and J are TRBV9 and TRBJ2-2, with 10 nucleotides matching TRBD1. CDR1 is SGDLS, CDR2 YYNGEE, per germline. Unmatched junction bases numbered 7, after V lost 2 bases and J lost 6 bases. The CDR3 is 16 amino acids. The chain's CDR3 is CASSVGTGAPAGELFF. Here the CDR3 DNA reads TGTGCCAGCAGCGTTGGGACAGGGGCCCCCGCCGGGGAGCTGTTTTTT.

This clonotype has ten or more counts. The J gene is TRBJ2-2, the V gene TRBV12-3 or TRBV12-4; 7 bases match TRBD1. The V segment lost 8 bases and the J segment 1 base; nucleotides outside the gene matches: 4. The length of the CDR3 is 14 residues. In nucleotides, the CDR3 is TGTGCCAGCGAGTGGACAGGGAACACCGGGGAGCTGTTTTTT. Translated: CASEWTGNTGELFF.

The J gene is TRBJ2-2, the V gene TRBV14; 12 bases are a match to TRBD2. The CDR3 spans 16 residues. The germline CDR1 and CDR2 sequences are SGHDN and FVKESK. Trimming removed 4 bases from V and 8 bases from J; junction bases left unmatched: 8. CDR3 nucleotides: TGTGCCAGCAGCCCCCTAGCGGGGGGGCTTTCAGGGGAGCTGTTTTTT. Translation: CASSPLAGGLSGELFF.

The CDR3 protein is CASTGTISTAYEQYF. The CDR3 nucleotides read TGTGCCAGCACCGGGACTATTTCTACCGCCTACGAGCAGTACTTC. The chain is built from TRBV6-2 or TRBV6-3 and TRBJ2-7, with TRBD2 matching 7 bases. This CDR3 has 15 residues. V trimming: 7 bases; J trimming: 2 bases; junction bases outside the gene matches: 11. Per germline, CDR1 MNHEY and CDR2 SVGEGT.

The chain joins TRBV6-1 to TRBJ2-2, with TRBD1 identical over 10 bases. The J segment lost 7 bases and the V segment lost 7 bases, leaving 9 bases of the junction unmatched. Germline values: CDR1 MNHNS, CDR2 SASEGT. CDR3 length: 15 residues. The CDR3 sequence: CASTNRDRGGGELFF. In nucleotides, the CDR3 is TGTGCCAGCACTAACCGGGACAGGGGTGGCGGGGAGCTGTTTTTT.

This clonotype was seen more than once but under ten times. This chain uses TRBV24-1 with TRBJ2-3, with D perhaps TRBD1 or TRBD2 (5 bases each). Germline V gene sequence: CDR1 KGHDR, CDR2 SFDVKD. With 5 bases removed from V and 1 base from J, the gap between germline ends came to 12 bases. CDR3 size: 15 residues. For the CDR3, the DNA is TGTGCCACCAGTGGCCGGGACGGGGGCACAGATACGCAGTATTTT. It translates to CATSGRDGGTDTQYF.

This clonotype was recorded at least ten times. The chain uses TRBV5-1 and TRBJ2-2; D unclear. The CDR3 runs to 13 residues. The ends were cut back, 9 bases at V and 1 base at J, with 10 bases in the middle. Germline assignment: CDR1 SGHRS and CDR2 YFSETQ. The chain's CDR3 is CATSEKNTGELFF. The CDR3 nucleotides read TGCGCCACCTCGGAGAAGAACACCGGGGAGCTGTTTTTT.

This clonotype appeared a few times. The rearrangement uses TRBV21-1 and TRBJ1-2; the table gives TRBD1 as D, unverified against the DNA. TRBV21-1 is a pseudogene segment. The CDR3 length is 14 residues. DNA of the CDR3: TGTGCCAGCAGCCCCATCCAGGGGTTCTATGGCTACACCTTC. This sequence encodes CASSPIQGFYGYTF.

The chain has TRBV10-3 and TRBJ2-2, with 11 positions matching TRBD1. CDR1 is ENHRY and CDR2 is SYGVKD in the germline V gene. The CDR3 extends over 16 amino acids. V gave up 11 bases and J gave up 4 bases; unmatched junction bases: 12. The DNA of the CDR3 is TGTGCCTCCACCGGGACAGGGGGTTGGGGCACCGGGGAGCTGTTTTTT. Amino acids: CASTGTGGWGTGELFF.

This clonotype was detected a few times. Written as DNA, the CDR3 is TGCGCCAGCAGCCAAACCCCTAGTTACAGTAATGAGCAGTTCTTC. Residues: CASSQTPSYSNEQFF. The chain joins TRBV4-1 to TRBJ2-1, with D unresolved. The V end was cut by 2 bases, the J end by 7 bases, with 15 bases between. There are 15 residues in the CDR3. In germline, CDR1 is MGHRA, CDR2 YSYEKL.

This clonotype was observed a handful of times. The chain employs TRBV5-4 and TRBJ2-1, with TRBD2 matching over 14 bases. The J segment lost 1 base and the V segment lost 3 bases, leaving 9 bases of the junction unmatched. The CDR3 covers 19 residues. Germline CDR1 is SGHNT and CDR2 is YYREEE (reference sequence). The chain's CDR3 is CASSSAGLAGASSYNEQFF. CDR3 in DNA: TGTGCCAGCAGCTCGGCGGGACTAGCGGGAGCTAGTTCCTACAATGAGCAGTTCTTC. The full variable domain, with the rest looked up from reference TRBV5-4 and TRBJ2-1, is ETGVTQSPTHLIKTRGQQVTLRCSSQSGHNTVSWYQQALGQGPQFIFQYYREEENGRGNFPPRFSGLQFPNYSSELNVNALELDDSALYLCASSSAGLAGASSYNEQFFGPGTRLTVL.